The 27 T cell receptor beta chains given below trace back to one sample, sequenced in a study of blood T cell repertoires in COVID-19 (dated by TCRdb to 2019 to 2021). Libraries were built with the immunoSEQ multiplex PCR assay. TCRdb stores this immuneACCESS table with in-frame sequences only. Part of the clones is absent; in the studies checked, under half of the shortfall reflects unresolved V genes, and no reason is known for the rest. This sample lists around 140,000 clones; about 88% were detected once. In total, the top ten clones hold 2.4% of the sample. Sequencing was carried out using PBMCs or T cells enriched from blood (not recorded which). The source of these receptors is a man in his forties or fifties with acute COVID-19.

The chain combines TRBV7-9 with TRBJ1-2, with D unclear. This CDR3 has 12 amino acids. The V end was cut by 1 base, the J end by 8 bases, with 8 bases between. The V gene's germline CDR1 is SEHNR and CDR2 FQNEAQ (reference sequence). The chain's CDR3 is CASSLDTRGYTF. CDR3 coding DNA: TGTGCCAGCAGCTTAGATACTCGAGGCTACACCTTC.

This sequence joins TRBV28 and TRBJ2-6; TRBD1 matches at 9 bases. The CDR3 extends over 15 amino acids. After removal of 5 bases from V and 10 bases from J, the junction contained 9 bases not matched to a gene. Germline assignment: CDR1 MDHEN and CDR2 SYDVKM. The CDR3 nucleotides are TGTGCCAGCAGTGGTGCAGGACAGGGGTTAAACGTCCTGACTTTC. Translating it yields CASSGAGQGLNVLTF.

This clone came up once. The chain has TRBV12-1 and TRBJ2-1; whether TRBD2, the table's D call, matches the DNA was not checked. TRBV12-1 is listed as a pseudogene. The CDR3 has 13 residues. Here the CDR3 DNA reads TGTGCCAGCAGCTGGACTAGCGGGGGCGGGCAGTTCTTC. Translated: CASSWTSGGGQFF.

This clone occurred once. J is TRBJ2-2 and V is TRBV7-9; possibly TRBD2 for D (6 bases). V was shortened by 5 bases and J by 3 bases, with 13 bases between the two germline ends. Germline V gene data show CDR1 as SEHNR and CDR2 as FQNEAQ (reference sequence). The CDR3 extends over 15 amino acids. CDR3 nucleotides: TGTGCCAGCAGCCGGGTGACGGGGGACACCGGGGAGCTGTTTTTT. Translated: CASSRVTGDTGELFF.

This clone has a handful of counts. The gene calls are TRBV5-1 and TRBJ1-2; TRBD1 aligns across 8 bases. J gave up 5 bases and V 0 bases, and 9 bases lay outside the gene matches. The length of the CDR3 is 16 residues. The germline V gene has CDR1 SGHRS and CDR2 YFSETQ. The CDR3 DNA reads TGCGCCAGCAGCTTGGGGTTATCGGGACAGGCTTATGGCTACACCTTC. This codes for CASSLGLSGQAYGYTF. Using reference TRBV5-1 and TRBJ1-2 for the parts outside the CDR3, the full variable domain is KAGVTQTPRYLIKTRGQQVTLSCSPISGHRSVSWYQQTPGQGLQFLFEYFSETQRNKGNFPGRFSGRQFSNSRSEMNVSTLELGDSALYLCASSLGLSGQAYGYTFGSGTRLTVV.

This chain links TRBV4-2 with TRBJ1-6; TRBD1 might be the D (6 bases). Germline CDR1 LGHNA, CDR2 YNFKEQ. The CDR3 is 16 amino acids. Trimming removed 4 bases from V and 5 bases from J, with 15 bases in between. In nucleotides, the CDR3 is TGTGCCAGCAGCCCTCAGGGGATTGAAAATAATTCACCCCTCCACTTT. Protein sequence: CASSPQGIENNSPLHF.

This clone showed up just a few times. V gene TRBV6-6 combines with J gene TRBJ2-7; 12 bases line up with TRBD2. V gave up 5 bases and J gave up 0 bases; unmatched junction bases: 5. There are 16 residues in the CDR3. The germline gives CDR1 MNHNY, CDR2 SVGAGI (reference sequence). This CDR3 is CASSRASGGGSYEQYF. CDR3 in DNA: TGTGCCAGCAGTCGAGCTAGCGGGGGGGGCTCCTACGAGCAGTACTTC.

The rearrangement joins TRBV7-2 to TRBJ2-5, with 8 bases matching TRBD1. CDR1 SGHTA and CDR2 FQGNSA come from the germline V gene. The CDR3 has 14 amino acids. The V segment lost 3 bases and the J segment 3 bases; nucleotides outside the gene matches: 3. The CDR3 region has the DNA TGTGCCAGCAGCTTCGGACAGGGTAAAGAGACCCAGTACTTC. This codes for CASSFGQGKETQYF.

This clone was counted between two and nine times. Other DNA sequences within the sample encode an identical CDR3. The rearrangement uses TRBV19 and TRBJ2-3; D unclear. The CDR3 is 11 amino acids. Germline values: CDR1 LNHDA, CDR2 SQIVND (reference sequence). Trimming took 2 bases from V and 5 from J, leaving 2 bases between them. This chain's CDR3 is CASSIQDTQYF. CDR3 DNA: TGTGCCAGTAGTATACAAGATACGCAGTATTTT. Looking up the rest from reference TRBV19 and TRBJ2-3 gives the full variable domain: DGGITQSPKYLFRKEGQNVTLSCEQNLNHDAMYWYRQDPGQGLRLIYYSQIVNDFQKGDIAEGYSVSREKKESFPLTVTSAQKNPTAFYLCASSIQDTQYFGPGTRLTVL.

The chain joins TRBV2 to TRBJ2-5; the D gene is possibly TRBD2 (5 bases). CDR3 length: 15 residues. The germline V and J ends were trimmed by 4 bases and 5 bases, with 17 bases remaining between them. Per the germline V gene, CDR1 is SNHLY and CDR2 is FYNNEI. The CDR3 DNA reads as TGTGCCAGCAGTGCGGGCGGGCCCCAGCGGGAGACCCAGTACTTC. Its translation: CASSAGGPQRETQYF.

The rearrangement joins TRBV5-1 to TRBJ2-7, with D possibly being TRBD2 (6 bases). The CDR3 contains 15 residues. Trimming removed 2 bases from V and 2 bases from J, with 14 bases in between. CDR1 and CDR2 from the germline V gene are SGHRS and YFSETQ. DNA of the CDR3: TGCGCCAGCAGCTTCCAGCCGGGACTGACCTACGAGCAGTACTTC. This codes for CASSFQPGLTYEQYF. The full variable domain, rest sourced from reference TRBV5-1 and TRBJ2-7, is KAGVTQTPRYLIKTRGQQVTLSCSPISGHRSVSWYQQTPGQGLQFLFEYFSETQRNKGNFPGRFSGRQFSNSRSEMNVSTLELGDSALYLCASSFQPGLTYEQYFGPGTRLTVT.

V gene TRBV9 combines with J gene TRBJ1-2, with D possibly TRBD1 on 5 matching bases. Per germline, CDR1 SGDLS and CDR2 YYNGEE. This CDR3 comprises 15 residues. Trimming pared 3 bases from V and 2 bases from J, leaving 14 bases between. CDR3 nucleotide sequence: TGTGCCAGCAGCGCACAGGCCGGGGGAAACTATGGCTACACCTTC. Amino acid sequence: CASSAQAGGNYGYTF.

CDR3 in amino acids: CASSHQGEQPQHF. CDR3 DNA: TGTGCCAGCAGCCACCAAGGGGAACAGCCCCAGCATTTT. The chain joins TRBV3-1 (or the pseudogene TRBV3-2) to TRBJ1-5; possibly TRBD1 for D (5 bases). This CDR3 comprises 13 residues. Germline loops: CDR1 LGHDT, CDR2 YNNKEL (reference sequence). V was shortened by 3 bases and J by 7 bases, with 10 bases between the two germline ends.

V usage is TRBV16 and J usage is TRBJ1-3; D gene unclear. The CDR3 contains 16 residues. V lost 4 bases and J lost 1, with 14 bases in between. Germline CDR1 is KGHSY and CDR2 is FQNENV. The CDR3 DNA follows: TGTGCCAGCAGCCCGGCTAGCAGGCTATCTGGAAACACCATATATTTT. Its protein is CASSPASRLSGNTIYF.

The chain combines TRBV25-1 with TRBJ1-6; 9 bases are shared with TRBD1. Germline CDR1 reads MGHDK; CDR2 reads SYGVNS. V lost 8 bases to trimming and J lost 5 bases; unmatched junction nucleotides: 7. This CDR3 comprises 15 residues. The CDR3 nucleotides read TGTGCCAGCTCCGAACAGGGGGCTCATAATTCACCCCTCCACTTT. As protein: CASSEQGAHNSPLHF.

The V call is TRBV2, the J call TRBJ1-2, with D perhaps TRBD1 (5 bases). Germline values: CDR1 SNHLY, CDR2 FYNNEI. This CDR3 is 11 amino acids long. V dropped 6 bases and J dropped 8 bases, with 10 bases sitting between them. The CDR3 region is CASRAGGGYTF. Here the CDR3 DNA reads TGTGCCAGCAGAGCGGGGGGAGGCTACACCTTC.

The chain carries TRBV18 and TRBJ1-3; 7 nucleotides agree with TRBD1. This CDR3 is 17 amino acids long. V shed 1 base, J shed 0 bases, and the junction held 6 bases outside the gene matches. Germline CDR1 and CDR2: KGHSH and LQKENI. CDR3 DNA: TGTGCCAGCTCACCACGGTCCTCAGGGGGCTCTGGAAACACCATATATTTT. This codes for CASSPRSSGGSGNTIYF.

This clone was counted a few times. The chain employs TRBV4-1 and TRBJ2-7; weak D call: TRBD1 (6 bases). This CDR3 has 15 amino acids. V lost 4 bases, J lost 7 bases, and 20 bases lay in between. Germline V gives CDR1 MGHRA, CDR2 YSYEKL. CDR3 nucleotides: TGCGCCAGCAGCCTTAACCCTAGGACAGCCGAGGAGCAGTACTTC. Protein sequence: CASSLNPRTAEEQYF.

The chain joins TRBV6-6 to TRBJ2-3, with D perhaps matching TRBD2 (5 bases). The V end lost 6 bases, the J end lost 5 bases, and 6 bases lay between the germline ends. The CDR3 loop spans 11 amino acids. Germline-derived CDR1 and CDR2 are MNHNY and SVGAGI (reference sequence). This CDR3 is CASSEGDTQYF. The DNA for the CDR3 is TGTGCCAGCAGCGAGGGAGATACGCAGTATTTT.

V and J are TRBV15 and TRBJ2-7; 7 bases are shared with TRBD1. With 1 base clipped from V and 4 bases from J, the junction kept 7 bases outside the gene matches. This CDR3 comprises 15 residues. The germline gives CDR1 LNHNV, CDR2 YYDKDF (reference sequence). DNA of the CDR3: TGTGCCACCAGCAGAGGATCGGGACAGCTTTACGAGCAGTACTTC. This encodes CATSRGSGQLYEQYF.

The chain combines TRBV5-1 with TRBJ2-6; 8 nucleotides match TRBD1. Per the germline V gene, CDR1 is SGHRS and CDR2 is YFSETQ. J was trimmed by 2 bases and V by 2 bases; bases with no gene match: 3. This CDR3 contains 16 residues. Written as DNA, the CDR3 is TGCGCCAGCAGCTTAGGACAGGGTCCTGGGGCCAACGTCCTGACTTTC. Translating gives CASSLGQGPGANVLTF.

CDR3 loop: CASSLLTGNYGYTF. The CDR3 nucleotides are TGCGCCAGCAGCTTACTGACAGGGAACTATGGCTACACCTTC. The rearrangement uses TRBV5-1 and TRBJ1-2, with TRBD1 identical over 7 bases. Germline V CDR1 and CDR2: SGHRS, YFSETQ. With V trimmed by 2 bases and J by 2 bases, 3 bases remained unmatched. The length of the CDR3 is 14 residues.

The DNA for the CDR3 is TGCGCCAGCAGCTTGGAATCAGGACAGGTGAACACTGAAGCTTTCTTT. Translated: CASSLESGQVNTEAFF. The J gene is TRBJ1-1, the V gene TRBV5-1; 7 bases map to TRBD1. The germline CDR1 and CDR2 sequences are SGHRS and YFSETQ. J lost 0 bases, V lost 0 bases, and 5 bases had no gene match. The CDR3 is 16 residues long. The full variable domain, rest sourced from reference TRBV5-1 and TRBJ1-1, is KAGVTQTPRYLIKTRGQQVTLSCSPISGHRSVSWYQQTPGQGLQFLFEYFSETQRNKGNFPGRFSGRQFSNSRSEMNVSTLELGDSALYLCASSLESGQVNTEAFFGQGTRLTVV.

The chain carries TRBV27 and TRBJ2-3; a possible D gene is TRBD2 (6 bases). Germline lookup yields CDR1 MNHEY and CDR2 SMNVEV (reference sequence). This CDR3 is 15 amino acids long. The ends were cut back, 2 bases at V and 1 base at J, with 10 bases in the middle. The DNA for the CDR3 is TGTGCCAGCAGTTTAATGGGGGGTGGCACAGATACGCAGTATTTT. It is translated as CASSLMGGGTDTQYF.

The chain carries TRBV7-2 and TRBJ2-7, with 7 bases that match TRBD2. Germline V CDR1 and CDR2: SGHTA, FQGNSA. The CDR3 runs 16 residues. The V gene end was trimmed by 5 bases and the J gene end by 2 bases; junction bases not matched to a gene: 12. The DNA of the CDR3 is TGTGCCAGCAGCGAAGGACCCGGGACTACACCCTACGAGCAGTACTTC. Residues: CASSEGPGTTPYEQYF.

The chain links TRBV10-3 to TRBJ2-1, with 15 bases lining up with TRBD2. This CDR3 comprises 18 residues. The germline V gene encodes CDR1 ENHRY and CDR2 SYGVKD. V lost 3 bases to trimming and J lost 0 bases; unmatched junction nucleotides: 3. The CDR3 protein is CAISDGLAGGPSYNEQFF. In DNA form, the CDR3 reads TGTGCCATCAGTGATGGACTAGCGGGGGGGCCCTCCTACAATGAGCAGTTCTTC.

The chain recombines TRBV27 with TRBJ1-1; 7 bases map to TRBD1. The V gene end was trimmed by 5 bases and the J gene end by 0 bases; junction bases not matched to a gene: 9. The germline CDR1 and CDR2 sequences are MNHEY and SMNVEV (reference sequence). The CDR3 is 16 residues long. The chain's CDR3 is CASSLWTGSMNTEAFF. In DNA, the CDR3 is TGTGCCAGCAGTCTATGGACAGGTTCCATGAACACTGAAGCTTTCTTT.